These 30 T cell receptor beta chains originate from one sample sequenced in a study of quantifying T cell responses using KT2 cells. Study as a whole: cDNA was made from DNase-treated RNA using alpha and beta constant primers.

A single-stranded UMI oligo with SP2 sequence was ligated to cDNA 3' ends. An equimolar mix of RC1.1 and RC1.2 primed the beta chain across TRBC1 and TRBC2. TCRdb itself ran the UMI-ligation and nested PCR reads through MiXCR, one entry per CDR3 protein. The sample includes tens of thousands of distinct CDR3 sequences, 7.3% seen only once; the top ten take approximately 15%. The sample taken for sequencing was PBMCs spiked with cells of the T cell clone KT2. The receptors come from a human donor.

This clonotype appeared many times. This sequence joins TRBV6-5 and TRBJ2-3, with TRBD2 matching 9 bases. CDR3 length: 16 amino acids. CDR1 is MNHEY and CDR2 is SVGAGI in the germline V gene. With V trimmed by 6 bases and J by 1 base, 8 bases remained unmatched. CDR3 DNA sequence: TGTGCCAGCAGCCCCTTAGCTAGCGGGGGCACAGATACGCAGTATTTT. Residues: CASSPLASGGTDTQYF.

This sequence joins TRBV7-9 and TRBJ2-7; D is uncertain. CDR1 SEHNR and CDR2 FQNEAQ come from the germline V gene (reference sequence). This CDR3 spans 12 amino acids. Trimming cost V 4 bases and J 3 bases, with 7 bases left between them. The CDR3 reads CASSSFSYEQYF. As DNA, the CDR3 is TGTGCCAGCAGCTCATTCAGCTACGAGCAGTACTTC.

The table lists this clonotype with a few counts. The chain recombines TRBV6-2 or TRBV6-3 with TRBJ2-7, with 12 bases identical to TRBD1. The ends lost 4 bases at V and 5 bases at J; junction bases unmatched: 6. CDR3 length equals 15 residues. Germline CDR1 is MNHEY and CDR2 is SVGEGT. CDR3 region: CASSSWGQGADEQYF. CDR3 DNA sequence: TGTGCCAGCAGTTCCTGGGGACAGGGGGCAGACGAGCAGTACTTC.

The chain is built from TRBV29-1 and TRBJ2-5; no clear D. The CDR3 consists of 11 residues. Deletions cut 6 bases from V and 4 bases from J, with 9 bases between. The germline gives CDR1 SQVTM, CDR2 ANQGSEA. CDR3 sequence reads: CSVFEAETQYF. The CDR3 region has the DNA TGCAGCGTCTTCGAGGCAGAGACCCAGTACTTC. The complete variable domain, with remaining parts taken from reference TRBV29-1 and TRBJ2-5, reads SAVISQKPSRDICQRGTSLTIQCQVDSQVTMMFWYRQQPGQSLTLIATANQGSEATYESGFVIDKFPISRPNLTFSTLTVSNMSPEDSSIYLCSVFEAETQYFGPGTRLLVL.

This sequence joins TRBV19 and TRBJ2-1, with TRBD2 matching over 8 bases. Germline V gene data show CDR1 as LNHDA and CDR2 as SQIVND (reference sequence). The trim removed 11 bases at V and 0 bases at J, leaving 9 bases unmatched. The CDR3 consists of 15 residues. The CDR3 DNA reads TGTGCCGGCGGTGCCGGGACTAGCTCCTACAATGAGCAGTTCTTC. The encoded protein is CAGGAGTSSYNEQFF.

This clonotype was recorded a few times. The chain carries TRBV5-6 and TRBJ1-6, with a tentative D call TRBD1 (5 bases). V was cut by 1 base and J by 5 bases, with 7 bases left in between. The CDR3 sequence is 14 residues long. Germline assignment: CDR1 SGHDT and CDR2 YYEEEE. CDR3 nucleotide sequence: TGTGCCAGCAGCTTGTACAGGAATAATTCACCCCTCCACTTT. Protein product: CASSLYRNNSPLHF.

In this sample, this clonotype turned up many times. V usage is TRBV12-3 or TRBV12-4 and J usage is TRBJ1-1, with D hard to call. The CDR3 consists of 13 residues. V shed 6 bases and J shed 9 bases, with 17 bases lying between them. DNA for the CDR3: TGTGCCAGCAGCGACAACGTGCAAAGACAAGCTTTCTTT. Translated: CASSDNVQRQAFF.

This clonotype was detected ten times or more. The chain is built from TRBV7-9 and TRBJ1-1; TRBD1 matches 10 bases. The V gene end was trimmed by 3 bases and the J gene end by 7 bases; junction bases not matched to a gene: 8. Germline CDR1 is SEHNR and CDR2 is FQNEAQ (reference sequence). The CDR3 length is 15 residues. The CDR3 region has the DNA TGTGCCAGCAGCTTGACAGGGGGCCGCGCAGGTGAAGCTTTCTTT. Protein: CASSLTGGRAGEAFF.

The chain employs TRBV5-1 and TRBJ2-6; D unclear. The CDR3 sequence is 18 residues long. V was clipped by 4 bases and J by 0 bases, with 17 bases between them. Germline assignment: CDR1 SGHRS and CDR2 YFSETQ. The CDR3 sequence is CASSLLGPRSSGANVLTF. CDR3 sequence (DNA): TGCGCCAGCAGCCTATTAGGACCCCGCTCCTCTGGGGCCAACGTCCTGACTTTC.

This clonotype showed up many times. CDR3 in amino acids: CAISELTSGRADYNEQFF. The CDR3 DNA follows: TGTGCCATCAGTGAGTTAACTAGCGGGAGGGCAGACTACAATGAGCAGTTCTTC. The chain employs TRBV10-3 and TRBJ2-1, with 13 bases lining up with TRBD2. The CDR3 runs to 18 residues. V trimming: 1 base; J trimming: 3 bases; junction bases outside the gene matches: 6. Germline V gene sequence: CDR1 ENHRY, CDR2 SYGVKD.

The gene calls are TRBV3-1 and TRBJ1-2, with D hard to call. The CDR3 has 13 amino acids. Trimming removed 5 bases from V and 5 bases from J, with 12 bases in between. Germline V gene sequence: CDR1 LGHDT, CDR2 YNNKEL (reference sequence). The CDR3 DNA is TGTGCCAGCAGCTCGACCAGAGCTTATGGCTACACCTTC. It specifies CASSSTRAYGYTF.

This clonotype occurred many times. V gene TRBV2 combines with J gene TRBJ2-7; D not resolved. With 6 bases removed from V and 5 bases from J, the gap between germline ends came to 11 bases. This CDR3 is 12 amino acids long. The V gene's germline CDR1 is SNHLY and CDR2 FYNNEI. The CDR3 sequence is CASRRWAHEQYF. The CDR3 DNA reads as TGTGCCAGCAGGAGGTGGGCCCACGAGCAGTACTTC.

This clonotype was observed a handful of times. The V and J genes are TRBV7-3 and TRBJ2-2; D unclear. The CDR3 covers 13 residues. Germline CDR1 reads SGHTA; CDR2 reads FQGTGA. V was shortened by 2 bases and J by 5 bases, with 6 bases between the two germline ends. The CDR3 is CASSLELTGELFF. The CDR3, as DNA: TGTGCCAGCAGCTTAGAATTGACCGGGGAGCTGTTTTTT.

This clonotype was counted between two and nine times. This chain joins TRBV13 and TRBJ2-1, with 10 bases that match TRBD2. The CDR3 extends over 16 amino acids. Germline V CDR1 and CDR2: PRHDT, FYEKMQ (reference sequence). The V and J ends lost 5 bases and 7 bases, in that order; junction bases with no gene match: 11. The CDR3 DNA sequence: TGTGCCAGCAGCCCCTCCCCTTTAGCGGGAGGAAATGAGCAGTTCTTC. Protein product: CASSPSPLAGGNEQFF.

This clonotype has just a few counts. The chain carries TRBV28 and TRBJ1-1; 7 nucleotides agree with TRBD1. The V and J ends lost 5 bases and 1 base, in that order; junction bases with no gene match: 10. In germline, CDR1 is MDHEN, CDR2 SYDVKM. CDR3 length: 16 residues. The CDR3 region is CASSPGTASANTEAFF. CDR3 nucleotide sequence: TGTGCCAGCAGTCCGGGGACAGCGAGCGCGAACACTGAAGCTTTCTTT.

This chain joins TRBV5-1 and TRBJ2-3; 11 nucleotides agree with TRBD2. The CDR3 consists of 18 residues. J gave up 4 bases and V 4 bases, and 14 bases lay outside the gene matches. The germline gives CDR1 SGHRS, CDR2 YFSETQ. The CDR3 loop reads CASSRSYFSGGASDTQYF. As DNA, the CDR3 is TGCGCCAGCAGCCGTTCCTATTTTAGCGGGGGGGCGTCAGATACGCAGTATTTT.

This sequence joins TRBV14 and TRBJ2-7; perhaps D is TRBD1 or TRBD2 (5 bases each). The CDR3 is made up of 16 amino acids. Germline CDR1 SGHDN, CDR2 FVKESK. The V gene lost 1 base and the J gene lost 3 bases, with 16 bases spanning the gap. The CDR3 reads CASSQGGTGHYYEQYF. The CDR3 bases are TGTGCCAGCAGCCAAGGTGGAACGGGGCACTACTACGAGCAGTACTTC.

The rearrangement uses TRBV5-5 and TRBJ1-5, with 9 bases aligning to TRBD1. Germline values: CDR1 SGHKS, CDR2 YYEKEE (reference sequence). The CDR3 runs to 18 residues. The junction had 17 bases not matched to a gene; V was cut back by 4 bases and J by 6 bases. The CDR3 coding sequence is TGTGCCAGCAGCCGCCGGATCCTTACGGGACAGGGCGGTCAGCCCCAGCATTTT. This encodes CASSRRILTGQGGQPQHF.

This rearrangement joins TRBV14 to TRBJ2-5, with D perhaps matching TRBD1 (5 bases). The CDR3 consists of 16 residues. Germline-derived CDR1 and CDR2 are SGHDN and FVKESK. V lost 3 bases and J 4 bases, leaving 18 bases between the germline ends. The CDR3: CASSHQGWYNGETQYF. The CDR3 DNA sequence: TGTGCCAGCAGCCACCAGGGATGGTACAATGGAGAGACCCAGTACTTC. The variable domain in full, with the rest retrieved from reference TRBV14 and TRBJ2-5, is EAGVTQFPSHSVIEKGQTVTLRCDPISGHDNLYWYRRVMGKEIKFLLHFVKESKQDESGMPNNRFLAERTGGTYSTLKVQPAELEDSGVYFCASSHQGWYNGETQYFGPGTRLLVL.

At least ten counts were recorded for this clonotype. This chain uses TRBV6-1 with TRBJ1-1; 7 nucleotides agree with TRBD1. Germline V CDR1 and CDR2: MNHNS, SASEGT. The CDR3 runs 15 residues. The trim removed 8 bases at V and 3 bases at J, leaving 12 bases unmatched. The CDR3 DNA reads TGTGCCAGCTTAAGGGGGCACCAGGGGGACACTGAAGCTTTCTTT. It specifies CASLRGHQGDTEAFF.

V and J are TRBV2 and TRBJ1-2, with a tentative D call TRBD1 (5 bases). Germline lookup yields CDR1 SNHLY and CDR2 FYNNEI. Trimming took 4 bases from V and 0 from J, leaving 12 bases between them. The CDR3 is made up of 15 amino acids. CDR3 loop: CASSGARAPNYGYTF. DNA for the CDR3: TGTGCCAGCAGTGGGGCCAGGGCTCCTAACTATGGCTACACCTTC.

This clonotype was picked up many times. The gene calls are TRBV15 and TRBJ2-4; TRBD1 might be the D (6 bases). From germline, CDR1 is LNHNV and CDR2 YYDKDF (reference sequence). The CDR3 has 16 residues. V lost 0 bases, J lost 7 bases, and 16 bases lay in between. CDR3 loop: CATSRDPRAQGNIQYF. The DNA for the CDR3 is TGTGCCACCAGCAGAGATCCTAGGGCGCAGGGGAACATTCAGTACTTC. The variable domain in full, completed from reference TRBV15 and TRBJ2-4, reads DAMVIQNPRYQVTQFGKPVTLSCSQTLNHNVMYWYQQKSSQAPKLLFHYYDKDFNNEADTPDNFQSRRPNTSFCFLDIRSPGLGDTAMYLCATSRDPRAQGNIQYFGAGTRLSVL.

The sample holds many counts of this clonotype. The chain is built from TRBV10-2 and TRBJ1-2; TRBD1 matches at 7 bases. After removal of 5 bases from V and 3 bases from J, the junction contained 6 bases not matched to a gene. The CDR3 covers 14 residues. The germline gives CDR1 WSHSY, CDR2 SAAADI. The CDR3 DNA reads TGCGCCAGCAGTTCGACAGGGAGGGACTATGGCTACACCTTC. Its protein is CASSSTGRDYGYTF.

This clonotype occurred many times. V gene TRBV6-5 combines with J gene TRBJ2-1, with 7 bases lining up with TRBD1. The CDR3 extends over 17 amino acids. CDR1 is MNHEY, CDR2 SVGAGI, per germline. Unmatched junction bases numbered 11, after V lost 5 bases and J lost 1 base. The CDR3 here is CASSPFPRGKSYNEQFF. CDR3 sequence (DNA): TGTGCCAGCAGTCCGTTCCCCAGGGGGAAATCCTACAATGAGCAGTTCTTC.

This clonotype showed up just a few times. This chain links TRBV6-2 or TRBV6-3 with TRBJ2-3; 10 bases map to TRBD2. V trimming: 2 bases; J trimming: 5 bases; junction bases outside the gene matches: 19. CDR1 and CDR2 (germline): MNHEY, SVGEGT. The length of the CDR3 is 20 residues. CDR3 in amino acids: CASSYTTRRTSGPEGDTQYF. CDR3 coding DNA: TGTGCCAGCAGTTACACCACCCGCAGGACTAGCGGCCCCGAAGGAGATACGCAGTATTTT.

There are many counts of this clonotype. The chain links TRBV5-5 to TRBJ2-6, with 7 bases identical to TRBD1. The CDR3 is made up of 17 amino acids. Germline V gene sequence: CDR1 SGHKS, CDR2 YYEKEE (reference sequence). Trimming took 0 bases from V and 2 from J; bases not matched to a gene: 5. This CDR3 is CASSLGTGGPGANVLTF. For the CDR3, the DNA is TGTGCCAGCAGCTTGGGGACAGGTGGGCCTGGGGCCAACGTCCTGACTTTC.

The chain joins TRBV20-1 to TRBJ1-6; TRBD1 matches at 7 bases. The CDR3 runs to 16 residues. CDR1 DFQATT and CDR2 SNEGSKA come from the germline V gene (reference sequence). After removal of 4 bases from V and 1 base from J, the junction contained 7 bases not matched to a gene. CDR3 amino acids: CSANQGGASYNSPLHF. As DNA, the CDR3 is TGCAGTGCTAACCAGGGGGGCGCATCCTATAATTCACCCCTCCACTTT.

This clonotype came up many times. The J gene is TRBJ1-2, the V gene TRBV21-1; the table's D gene call, TRBD1, was not cross checked with the DNA. TRBV21-1 is designated a pseudogene. CDR3 length: 15 residues. The CDR3 loop reads CASSIRGSKAYGYTF. The CDR3 DNA reads as TGTGCCAGCAGCATCCGGGGGAGTAAGGCCTATGGCTACACCTTC.

This clonotype showed up many times. V usage is TRBV13 and J usage is TRBJ2-5, with a tentative D call TRBD2 (5 bases). The V end was cut by 0 bases, the J end by 0 bases, with 17 bases between. The CDR3 has 18 amino acids. In germline, CDR1 is PRHDT, CDR2 FYEKMQ (reference sequence). CDR3 sequence reads: CASSLGDSDRGYQETQYF. CDR3 nucleotide sequence: TGTGCCAGCAGCTTAGGGGACTCCGACCGCGGGTACCAAGAGACCCAGTACTTC.

The V call is TRBV30, the J call TRBJ1-5; unclear D gene. Deletions cut 5 bases from V and 3 bases from J, with 17 bases between. CDR1 is GTSNPN, CDR2 SVGIG, per germline (reference sequence). There are 15 residues in the CDR3. The CDR3 region is CAWEKGGQHNQPQHF. CDR3 DNA: TGTGCCTGGGAAAAAGGAGGGCAGCACAATCAGCCCCAGCATTTT.